Here is one T cell receptor beta chain with its context. This clonotype was detected many times. Its specific antigen is unknown. Nothing much larger sits one base from this clone, and base qualities are not available. The data belong to a study of regulatory T cells in long-lasting Graves disease (TCRdb year 2021). For the study in its entirety: Persistent Graves' disease meant more than 5 years of antithyroid drug treatment with TSH receptor autoantibodies that stayed positive. The study was registered as a clinical trial and conducted in China. Persistent Graves' disease patients were compared with newly diagnosed Graves' disease patients by peripheral blood TCR sequencing and RNA sequencing. In the clinical cohort, patients with persistent Graves' disease had used antithyroid drugs for an average of around 10 years. A total of roughly 35 samples were covered by TCR sequencing, comprising approximately 13 persistent and around 20 newly diagnosed Graves' disease patients. On the study overall, not on this receptor specifically: The study examined only peripheral blood because the primary lesion, thyroid tissue, could not be accessed. Sequencing and analysis were restricted to the TCR beta chain. The small sample size was acknowledged by the authors as a limitation that may reduce accuracy. More public clonotypes were shared among persistent patients (under 3,000) than among newly diagnosed patients (just under 1,000). Lower TCR Shannon entropy and fewer highly expanded clones were observed in persistent Graves' disease patients than in newly diagnosed patients, which suggested clonal expansion.

The sample's time point, from its label and the paper: persistent/refractory GD, antithyroid drugs over 5 years with positive TRAb. For both TCR sequencing and RNA sequencing, RNA was extracted from PBMCs using TRIzol. The diagnosis of Graves' disease was made according to American Thyroid Association guidelines. Recruitment of patients was carried out at an endocrinology department in Xi'an, China. From each patient, nine milliliters of peripheral blood was collected into an EDTA anticoagulant tube. Ficoll Paque Plus density gradient separation was used to isolate PBMCs, and no additional T cell sorting was done. RNA quality was checked with an Agilent 2100 Bioanalyzer and agarose gel, and concentration with a NanoDrop 2000. Libraries were prepared through multiplex PCR. This sample was sequenced with an Illumina HiSeq 4000. CDR3 regions were amplified by Arm-PCR with iRepertoire HTBI primers to construct TCR beta libraries. Before sequencing, the PCR products went through gel purification. In the source study's methods: Across samples, about 64 TRBV and 15 or so TRBJ segments were identified and used for gene usage analysis of CDR3 amino acid clonotypes. COPE and FqMerger were used to merge the filtered high-quality paired reads into contigs. Contigs were aligned with BLAST to IMGT TRBV, TRBD and TRBJ reference genes, and CDR3 was defined per IMGT. Highly expanded clones were defined as clonotypes with a frequency above 0.1%. Shannon entropy served as the measure of repertoire diversity, while the Gini coefficient captured V-J evenness. A clonotype was considered public if more than one individual shared it. TCRdb trimmed public reads at Q25 via fastp, called clones via MiXCR and kept in-frame beta chains. Each CDR3 protein appears once, grouped with its most common genes and DNA. The V and J calls and clone size are TCRdb's, not the authors'. This sample has fewer than 400,000 distinct CDR3 sequences in its table, and around a fifth of those were observed once. The ten largest clones add up to less than 35% of the sample.

The receptor was derived from a female donor with Graves disease. Sample: peripheral blood mononuclear cells (PBMCs), taken when the disease was refractory, from a patient treated with antithyroid drugs.

For the CDR3, the sequence is CASGWGTGNGQPQHF. The sequenced DNA is TGTGCCAGCGGATGGGGGACAGGGAACGGTCAGCCCCAGCATTTT. Rearrangement joined TRBV2 to TRBJ1-5; 9 junctional bases match TRBD1. From the germline V gene, CDR1 is SNHLY and CDR2 is FYNNEI. Including the terminal cysteine and phenylalanine, the CDR3 comprises 15 residues. Only the CDR3 DNA stays, 45 bases, in frame from base 1. V lost 8 bases and J lost 6 bases, and the count of bases not matched to a germline gene is 11. With all but the CDR3 taken from the reference TRBV2 and TRBJ1-5 genes, the full variable domain is: EPEVTQTPSHQVTQMGQEVILRCVPISNHLYFYWYRQILGQKVEFLVSFYNNEISEKSEIFDDQFSVERPDGSNFTLKIRSTKLEDSAMYFCASGWGTGNGQPQHFGDGTRLSIL.